The present TCR beta chain was sequenced within a study of cytomegalovirus exposure and HLA in healthy donors. With V trimmed by 4 bases and J by 6 bases, 7 bases remained unmatched. Germline CDR1 and CDR2: SGHNT and YYREEE (reference sequence). The CDR3 has 14 residues. Measured with immunoSEQ multiplex PCR; TCRdb has only the in-frame clones, and not every one. The data contain tens of thousands of clones, about 94% of them singletons. The rearrangement uses TRBV5-4 and TRBJ2-4; TRBD1 agrees at 7 bases. The sequenced material came from PBMCs. The source of this sequence is a man between 18 and 29 years old in good health and CMV-seropositive. CDR3 DNA sequence: TGTGCCAGCAGCCAAGGGGGCACGAGAAACATTCAGTACTTC. Encoded protein: CASSQGGTRNIQYF. The whole variable domain, remainder taken from reference TRBV5-4 and TRBJ2-4, is ETGVTQSPTHLIKTRGQQVTLRCSSQSGHNTVSWYQQALGQGPQFIFQYYREEENGRGNFPPRFSGLQFPNYSSELNVNALELDDSALYLCASSQGGTRNIQYFGAGTRLSVL.